This T cell receptor (beta chain) is from a study of identical twins. Study-level points and caveats: Excess sharing between twins was weaker in beta out-of-frame sequences.

The sample holds many counts of this clonotype. The antigen is not known. cDNA molecules carried unique molecular identifiers, and template switching added a universal primer site. Each CDR3 protein is one row after TCRdb ran MiXCR on the 5' RACE reads. The sample lists around 370,000 distinct CDR3 sequences, 9% occurring once. This CDR3 has 14 residues. Germline V gene data show CDR1 as LGHDT and CDR2 as YNNKEL (reference sequence). Trimming removed 4 bases from V and 8 bases from J, with 15 bases in between. The rearrangement links TRBV3-1 to TRBJ2-1; TRBD2 is a possible D gene (5 bases). The receptor was isolated from a woman between 45 and 65 years old in good health. Sequencing was carried out using naive T cells sorted from blood. CDR3 loop: CASSRPNGVDEQFF. CDR3 DNA: TGTGCCAGCAGCCGCCCGAACGGGGTGGATGAGCAGTTCTTC.